Sequencing of this T cell receptor (beta chain) was carried out in a study of CD8+CD57+ T cells in acquired aplastic anemia. As for the study in general: An average of roughly 3 ug of DNA was obtained from sorted CD4+ and CD8+ cells. Study outcomes and limitations: Shared by patients and controls, twenty-nine CD8+ CDR3s were abundant in patients. Patients and controls had CD8+ Simpson's diversity values that were not significantly distinct.

About this clonotype itself: Its target is unknown.

Both TCR beta VDJ combination and CDR3 sequence profiling were carried out. Genomic DNA was the template for this profiling. MiXCR, applied by TCRdb to the reads, yields one record per CDR3 protein. Of approximately 190,000 distinct CDR3 sequences in the sample, over 60% were seen once. Germline V gives CDR1 SGHRS, CDR2 YFSETQ. The CDR3 consists of 15 residues. J lost 5 bases, V lost 2 bases, and 7 bases had no gene match. This TCR came from a human donor with severe aplastic anemia or a healthy control (not recorded which). The chain employs TRBV5-1 and TRBJ2-1; 7 nucleotides line up with TRBD2. The sample consisted of sorted CD4+, CD8+, or CD8+CD57+ T cells (not recorded which) from PBMCs. DNA for the CDR3: TGCGCCAGCAGCTTTGGCGGGAGAGGGAACAATGAGCAGTTCTTC. Amino acids: CASSFGGRGNNEQFF.